This T cell receptor (beta chain) was documented in a study of cytomegalovirus exposure and HLA in healthy donors. For the study at large: In an earlier analysis, approximately 120 million unique TCR beta sequences were found from 200 million or so T cells. Unique TCRs from HLA-typed donors, 80 million to 100 million of them, were held in an early data release.

The germline gives CDR1 MNHEY, CDR2 SMNVEV (reference sequence). With 6 bases removed from V and 8 bases from J, the gap between germline ends came to 22 bases. The CDR3 contains 15 residues. To note about this clone: The antigen remains unidentified.

Points from the study as a whole: Earlier findings revealed that most TCR beta V segments proved productive either about 87% or about 30% of the time.

With 60 Vbeta and 13 Jbeta primers, the PCR was carried out. The repertoire was sequenced with immunoSEQ multiplex PCR; TCRdb's copy has only in-frame clones and lacks some. The repertoire holds roughly 130,000 clones, with just under 85% as singletons. The genes are TRBV27 and TRBJ1-2, with a weak D call TRBD1 (6 bases). Sequenced material: PBMCs. The source is a boy aged 2-15 years in good health and CMV-seronegative. The CDR3 nucleotides are TGTGCCAGCAGCTATCGTCCAGGGGTATCATGGGGCTACACCTTC. Its protein product is CASSYRPGVSWGYTF.